This entry is about one TCR beta chain. The antigen remains undetermined. Mismatch with germline at one junction end may stem from a read error. This record comes from a study of molecular identifiers for immune sequencing clone quantification. Study results and limitations: Highly expanded clone sizes could be underestimated by identical TCR molecules sharing a barcode.

The CDR3 sequence is 13 residues long. Germline CDR1 MDHEN, CDR2 SYDVKM. TCRdb independently ran MiXCR on the PCR reads; one entry per CDR3 protein. The table lists about half a million distinct CDR3 sequences, about 22% of them singletons. As CD8+CD4-CCR7+CD45RA+ cells, naive CD8 T cells were sorted. The TCR was taken from a human donor in good health. Some libraries in this study had Jurkat cell RNA spiked in. J is TRBJ2-3 and V is TRBV28; 7 bases are shared with TRBD1. Sequenced input: naive CD8+ T cells from blood, with Jurkat cell RNA spiked in. Noted subset: FACS-sorted CD8+CD4-CCR7+CD45RA+ naive T cells. CDR3 bases: TGTGCCAGCAGTTCCACCCTTGGGGGACAGCCTTTCTTT. Encoded protein: CASSSTLGGQPFF.